Listed here are 30 T cell receptor beta chains from one sample, sequenced in a study of memory CD4+ T cells and cytomegalovirus serostatus. The method was immunoSEQ multiplex PCR; TCRdb's version includes in-frame clones alone and lacks a portion of them. The sample contains 30,000 to 40,000 clones, roughly 85% of which appear only once. Single viable CD3+CD4+CD8-CD45RO+ cells were sorted as the memory CD4+ T cells. The sample taken for sequencing was memory CD4+ T cells from blood. The receptors come from an adult in good health and CMV-seropositive.

The chain carries TRBV4-3 and TRBJ1-1; possible D gene TRBD1, 5 bases. The germline V and J ends were trimmed by 4 bases and 10 bases, with 16 bases remaining between them. Germline V gene data show CDR1 as LGHNA and CDR2 as YSLEER. The CDR3 has 13 residues. Here the CDR3 DNA reads TGCGCCAGCAGCCTGTTGGATGGGGCAGGAGCTTTCTTT. As protein: CASSLLDGAGAFF.

The J gene is TRBJ2-4, the V gene TRBV7-2; D tentatively reads TRBD1 or TRBD2 (6 bases each). The CDR3 sequence is 18 residues long. Germline V lookup: CDR1 SGHTA, CDR2 FQGNSA. V was clipped by 5 bases and J by 5 bases, with 25 bases between them. The CDR3 protein is CASSPGAHGAFGQNIQYF. The CDR3 coding sequence is TGTGCCAGCAGCCCGGGGGCCCATGGGGCGTTCGGGCAAAACATTCAGTACTTC. The full variable domain, completed using reference TRBV7-2 and TRBJ2-4, is GAGVSQSPSNKVTEKGKDVELRCDPISGHTALYWYRQSLGQGLEFLIYFQGNSAPDKSGLPSDRFSAERTGGSVSTLTIQRTQQEDSAVYLCASSPGAHGAFGQNIQYFGAGTRLSVL.

The rearrangement uses TRBV13 and TRBJ2-7; D is tentatively TRBD1 or TRBD2 (6 bases each). The CDR3 totals 16 residues. Per the germline V gene, CDR1 is PRHDT and CDR2 is FYEKMQ (reference sequence). V lost 5 bases, J lost 4 bases, and 21 bases lay in between. CDR3 region: CASSPPWPRGPYEQYF. The CDR3 DNA reads TGTGCCAGCAGCCCACCGTGGCCCCGGGGGCCGTACGAGCAGTACTTC.

This rearrangement joins TRBV21-1 to TRBJ1-4. TRBV21-1 is reported as a pseudogene. The CDR3 sequence is 15 residues long. The CDR3 region has the DNA TGTGCCAGCAGCAAAGAAAGAGAACTCAGAGAAAAACTGTTTTTT. Amino acids: CASSKERELREKLFF.

This clone has more than one count but fewer than ten. The V call is TRBV5-4, the J call TRBJ1-1, with TRBD1 as a possible D gene (6 bases). Germline V CDR1 and CDR2: SGHNT, YYREEE (reference sequence). Between the trimmed V and J ends, which lost 6 bases and 3 bases, there was a span of 18 bases. The CDR3 extends over 15 amino acids. The CDR3 DNA is TGTGCCAGCAACCCCGGGGGGCAGGGCGACACTGAAGCTTTCTTT. It is translated as CASNPGGQGDTEAFF.

The rearrangement joins TRBV6-6 to TRBJ2-3; 7 bases fit TRBD2. This CDR3 has 15 amino acids. Trimming removed 7 bases from V and 4 bases from J; junction bases left unmatched: 11. Germline V gene lookup returns CDR1 MNHNY and CDR2 SVGAGI (reference sequence). CDR3 sequence: CASMRSRREPDTQYF. The CDR3 bases are TGTGCCAGCATGAGGAGTCGGCGGGAGCCAGATACGCAGTATTTT.

This chain uses TRBV4-1 with TRBJ1-6, with D unresolved. Germline CDR1 is MGHRA and CDR2 is YSYEKL. The V and J ends lost 5 bases and 6 bases respectively, with 14 bases between them. The CDR3 covers 15 residues. CDR3 in DNA: TGCGCCAGCAGCGCCCCCGCGGGGTCTAATTCACCCCTCCACTTT. This sequence encodes CASSAPAGSNSPLHF.

This clone was seen a few times. The chain joins TRBV11-2 to TRBJ1-1; D is possibly TRBD1 (5 bases). CDR1 is SGHAT and CDR2 is FQNNGV in the germline V gene. The CDR3 length is 14 residues. The V gene lost 5 bases and the J gene lost 1 base, with 11 bases spanning the gap. The CDR3 loop is CASSLWDRNTEAFF. The CDR3 nucleotides are TGTGCCAGCAGCCTCTGGGACCGGAACACTGAAGCTTTCTTT.

The chain uses TRBV7-9 and TRBJ2-1, with a tentative D call TRBD2 (5 bases). Germline V gene sequence: CDR1 SEHNR, CDR2 FQNEAQ (reference sequence). V shed 8 bases and J shed 0 bases, with 5 bases lying between them. The CDR3 is 12 residues long. Here the CDR3 DNA reads TGTGCCAGCCGGGGCTCCTACAATGAGCAGTTCTTC. Protein sequence: CASRGSYNEQFF.

V gene TRBV19 combines with J gene TRBJ2-2; D is uncertain. CDR1 and CDR2 (germline): LNHDA, SQIVND (reference sequence). The CDR3 sequence is 14 residues long. Trimming pared 5 bases from V and 0 bases from J, leaving 7 bases between. The CDR3 protein is CASSGQANTGELFF. The CDR3 DNA follows: TGTGCCAGTAGTGGCCAGGCGAACACCGGGGAGCTGTTTTTT. The full variable domain, rest sourced from reference TRBV19 and TRBJ2-2, is DGGITQSPKYLFRKEGQNVTLSCEQNLNHDAMYWYRQDPGQGLRLIYYSQIVNDFQKGDIAEGYSVSREKKESFPLTVTSAQKNPTAFYLCASSGQANTGELFFGEGSRLTVL.

The chain recombines TRBV11-1 with TRBJ2-3; D could derive from TRBD1 or TRBD2 (5 bases each). The CDR3 extends over 14 amino acids. V was pared by 7 bases and J by 0 bases, with 11 bases between. Germline V CDR1 and CDR2: SGHAT, FQDESV (reference sequence). The CDR3 coding sequence is TGTGCCAGCACTGAGGGGATAAGCACAGATACGCAGTATTTT. This codes for CASTEGISTDTQYF.

The chain is built from TRBV2 and TRBJ2-5; no reliable D call. This CDR3 has 13 residues. Looked up from germline, CDR1 is SNHLY and CDR2 is FYNNEI. Deletions cut 3 bases from V and 2 bases from J, with 7 bases between. For the CDR3, the DNA is TGTGCCAGCAGTGACGTCGGGCAAGAGACCCAGTACTTC. Its protein is CASSDVGQETQYF.

The V call is TRBV18, the J call TRBJ1-1; no firm D call. V lost 3 bases, J lost 1 base, and 3 bases lay in between. CDR1 is KGHSH and CDR2 is LQKENI in the germline V gene. The CDR3 sequence is 12 residues long. The DNA of the CDR3 is TGTGCCAGCTCACCGGCGAACACTGAAGCTTTCTTT. It yields the protein CASSPANTEAFF.

The chain recombines TRBV7-6 with TRBJ2-3; TRBD2 matches 8 bases. The trim removed 0 bases at V and 5 bases at J, leaving 4 bases unmatched. Germline V CDR1 and CDR2: SGHVS, FNYEAQ. The CDR3 totals 15 residues. DNA for the CDR3: TGTGCCAGCAGCTTAGCGTCCGGGGGGGGAGATACGCAGTATTTT. Encoded protein: CASSLASGGGDTQYF.

This clone has only a few counts. V and J are TRBV2 and TRBJ1-5, with D maybe TRBD1 (5 bases). CDR1 is SNHLY, CDR2 FYNNEI, per germline. The CDR3 is made up of 13 amino acids. The ends were cut back, 6 bases at V and 0 bases at J, with 6 bases in the middle. The CDR3 nucleotides are TGTGCCAGCAGGGGGGATAGCAATCAGCCCCAGCATTTT. Translated: CASRGDSNQPQHF.

This clone was seen a single time. The rearrangement uses TRBV12-5 and TRBJ1-2; D is ambiguous. Deletions cut 11 bases from V and 2 bases from J, with 12 bases between. This CDR3 contains 12 residues. In germline, CDR1 is LGHNT, CDR2 FRNRAP. The chain's CDR3 is CAGRTENYGYTF. In nucleotides, the CDR3 is TGTGCTGGGAGGACTGAAAACTATGGCTACACCTTC.

The chain couples TRBV4-2 to TRBJ1-2; D remains unclear. The CDR3 length is 14 residues. V lost 4 bases to trimming and J lost 4 bases, with 13 bases between them. Germline V gene lookup returns CDR1 LGHNA and CDR2 YNFKEQ. The CDR3 sequence is CASSPSIGSYGYTF. The CDR3 DNA sequence: TGTGCCAGCAGCCCGTCGATAGGGTCCTATGGCTACACCTTC.

The rearrangement links TRBV5-4 to TRBJ2-3; weak D call: TRBD1 (6 bases). With 3 bases removed from V and 5 bases from J, the gap between germline ends came to 13 bases. Germline CDR1 reads SGHNT; CDR2 reads YYREEE (reference sequence). This CDR3 spans 14 amino acids. Here the CDR3 DNA reads TGTGCCAGCAGCTCCATCACAGGGCAAGATACGCAGTATTTT. This sequence encodes CASSSITGQDTQYF. The whole variable domain, remainder taken from reference TRBV5-4 and TRBJ2-3, is ETGVTQSPTHLIKTRGQQVTLRCSSQSGHNTVSWYQQALGQGPQFIFQYYREEENGRGNFPPRFSGLQFPNYSSELNVNALELDDSALYLCASSSITGQDTQYFGPGTRLTVL.

The genes are TRBV28 and TRBJ2-1, with TRBD1 matching 7 bases. Germline V CDR1 and CDR2: MDHEN, SYDVKM. The CDR3 spans 14 residues. With 7 bases clipped from V and 2 bases from J, the junction kept 5 bases outside the gene matches. CDR3 sequence: CASTTGDPYNEQFF. CDR3 coding DNA: TGTGCCAGCACAACAGGGGACCCCTACAATGAGCAGTTCTTC.

The CDR3 reads CASSLEPTNEKLFF. The CDR3 DNA sequence: TGTGCCAGCAGCTTGGAACCGACTAATGAAAAACTGTTTTTT. The chain employs TRBV5-5 and TRBJ1-4, with D unresolved. Germline-derived CDR1 and CDR2 are SGHKS and YYEKEE (reference sequence). V lost 0 bases and J lost 2, with 5 bases in between. This CDR3 contains 14 residues.

The chain links TRBV11-2 to TRBJ2-1, with D unclear. Germline loops: CDR1 SGHAT, CDR2 FQNNGV. CDR3 length: 18 amino acids. Trimming removed 5 bases at V and 1 base at J, with 21 bases between. The CDR3 reads CASSRIAAAWWSYNEQFF. CDR3 in DNA: TGTGCCAGCAGCCGAATCGCCGCAGCATGGTGGTCCTACAATGAGCAGTTCTTC.

The V and J genes are TRBV7-9 and TRBJ1-2, with a tentative D call TRBD1 (5 bases). This CDR3 spans 15 amino acids. V lost 1 base, J lost 4 bases, and 13 bases lay in between. Germline V CDR1 and CDR2: SEHNR, FQNEAQ (reference sequence). The CDR3 loop reads CASSLGSGQGYGYTF. DNA for the CDR3: TGTGCCAGCAGCTTAGGGAGTGGGCAGGGCTATGGCTACACCTTC.

The chain carries TRBV5-4 and TRBJ2-5; TRBD1 might be the D (6 bases). The last part of the DNA fits TRBJ2-7 better; the J call may be wrong. CDR1 and CDR2 (germline): SGHNT, YYREEE (reference sequence). CDR3 length: 17 residues. The CDR3 DNA reads TGTGCCAGCAGCTTGGCCACAAAAGGGGGTAGCTCCTACGAGCAGTACTTC. Protein: CASSLATKGGSSYEQYF.

The J gene is TRBJ2-7, the V gene TRBV4-3, with D tentatively TRBD1 or TRBD2 (5 bases each). The CDR3 has 16 amino acids. In germline, CDR1 is LGHNA, CDR2 YSLEER. V lost 0 bases and J lost 4, with 16 bases in between. The CDR3 reads CASSQERGEQSYEQYF. CDR3 nucleotide sequence: TGCGCCAGCAGCCAAGAACGAGGGGAACAGAGTTACGAGCAGTACTTC.

This chain links TRBV5-1 with TRBJ1-1; 7 bases fit TRBD1. V shed 4 bases and J 2 bases; nucleotides not matched to a gene: 8. The CDR3 contains 15 residues. Germline V gives CDR1 SGHRS, CDR2 YFSETQ. The chain's CDR3 is CASSGTTGVNTEAFF. The CDR3 DNA is TGCGCCAGCAGCGGGACCACAGGGGTAAACACTGAAGCTTTCTTT. The whole variable domain, filled in from reference TRBV5-1 and TRBJ1-1, reads KAGVTQTPRYLIKTRGQQVTLSCSPISGHRSVSWYQQTPGQGLQFLFEYFSETQRNKGNFPGRFSGRQFSNSRSEMNVSTLELGDSALYLCASSGTTGVNTEAFFGQGTRLTVV.

V gene TRBV11-2 combines with J gene TRBJ2-1; TRBD1 might be the D (6 bases). This CDR3 comprises 16 residues. V lost 4 bases and J lost 0, with 13 bases in between. Germline-derived CDR1 and CDR2 are SGHAT and FQNNGV. In DNA form, the CDR3 reads TGTGCCAGCAGCTCTCTTAGGGGGAGCTCCTACAATGAGCAGTTCTTC. Residues: CASSSLRGSSYNEQFF.

The rearrangement uses TRBV5-5 and TRBJ1-2; D remains ambiguous. The V and J ends lost 2 bases and 4 bases respectively, with 21 bases between them. There are 17 residues in the CDR3. Germline V gene data show CDR1 as SGHKS and CDR2 as YYEKEE (reference sequence). The CDR3 sequence: CASSFSVGNQRSYGYTF. CDR3 bases: TGTGCCAGCAGCTTTAGCGTAGGGAATCAGAGGAGCTATGGCTACACCTTC.

In nucleotides, the CDR3 is TGTGCCAGCGGGGGCACAGATACGCAGTATTTT. Translated: CASGGTDTQYF. The genes are TRBV7-9 and TRBJ2-3; no definite D call. Germline V lookup: CDR1 SEHNR, CDR2 FQNEAQ (reference sequence). This CDR3 spans 11 amino acids. With 8 bases removed from V and 1 base from J, the gap between germline ends came to 4 bases. Together with reference TRBV7-9 and TRBJ2-3, the CDR3 gives the full variable domain: DTGVSQNPRHKITKRGQNVTFRCDPISEHNRLYWYRQTLGQGPEFLTYFQNEAQLEKSRLLSDRFSAERPKGSFSTLEIQRTEQGDSAMYLCASGGTDTQYFGPGTRLTVL.

CDR3 coding DNA: TGTGCCAGCAGCGCGGGGAGGAATGAAAAACTGTTTTTT. Translation gives CASSAGRNEKLFF. The J gene is TRBJ1-4, the V gene TRBV21-1. TRBV21-1 is a pseudogene locus. The CDR3 is made up of 13 amino acids.

This rearrangement joins TRBV9 to TRBJ2-5, with D possibly being TRBD2 (6 bases). V dropped 3 bases and J dropped 5 bases, with 11 bases sitting between them. CDR1 and CDR2 (germline): SGDLS, YYNGEE. The CDR3 has 13 amino acids. The DNA of the CDR3 is TGTGCCAGCAGCGCCTGGGGGAGGGAGACCCAGTACTTC. Translated: CASSAWGRETQYF.